The T cell receptor beta chain described here comes from a study of PD-1 blockade in classical Hodgkin lymphoma. About this clone: Its antigen remains unknown.

The table came from immunoSEQ multiplex PCR; TCRdb's copy has only in-frame clones and leaves some out. The sample includes more than 90,000 clones, roughly 79% of them seen just once. Study outcomes and limitations: While CD8+ TCR diversity did not rise significantly by C4D1, CD4+ TCR diversity did. Individuals who commenced nivolumab within less than 1 year of ASCT were excluded. Before treatment, TCR diversity in newly diagnosed patients was reportedly lower than in healthy donors.

CDR3 length equals 13 residues. Germline-derived CDR1 and CDR2 are SQVTM and ANQGSEA. V lost 7 bases to trimming and J lost 4 bases; unmatched junction nucleotides: 8. Autologous stem cell transplantation was followed by relapse in every patient, and brentuximab vedotin exposure varied. The rearrangement joins TRBV29-1 to TRBJ2-7; TRBD2 aligns across 9 bases. This sequence was found in a human donor with classical Hodgkin lymphoma. This material consisted of peripheral blood mononuclear cells (PBMCs), taken before the second cycle of nivolumab. The CDR3 reads CSGQLAGGYEQYF. CDR3 nucleotides: TGCAGCGGACAACTAGCGGGCGGGTACGAGCAGTACTTC.